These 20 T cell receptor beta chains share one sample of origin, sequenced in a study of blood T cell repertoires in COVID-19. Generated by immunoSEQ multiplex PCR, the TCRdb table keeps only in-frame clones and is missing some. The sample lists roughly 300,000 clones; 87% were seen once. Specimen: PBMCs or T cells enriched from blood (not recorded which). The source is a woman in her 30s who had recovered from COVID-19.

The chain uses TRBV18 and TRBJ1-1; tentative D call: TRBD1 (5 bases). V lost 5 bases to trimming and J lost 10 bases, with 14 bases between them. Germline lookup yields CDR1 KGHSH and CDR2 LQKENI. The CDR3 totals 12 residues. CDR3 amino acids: CASSTGGFGAFF. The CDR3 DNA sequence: TGTGCCAGCTCAACGGGGGGGTTTGGAGCTTTCTTT. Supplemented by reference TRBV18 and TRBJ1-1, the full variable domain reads NAGVMQNPRHLVRRRGQEARLRCSPMKGHSHVYWYRQLPEEGLKFMVYLQKENIIDESGMPKERFSAEFPKEGPSILRIQQVVRGDSAAYFCASSTGGFGAFFGQGTRLTVV.

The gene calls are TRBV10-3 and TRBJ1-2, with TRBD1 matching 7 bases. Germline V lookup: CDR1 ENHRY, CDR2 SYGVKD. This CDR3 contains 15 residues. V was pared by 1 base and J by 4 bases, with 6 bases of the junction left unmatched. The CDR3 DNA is TGTGCCATCAGTGAGTGGACAGGAAAACCCTATGGCTACACCTTC. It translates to CAISEWTGKPYGYTF.

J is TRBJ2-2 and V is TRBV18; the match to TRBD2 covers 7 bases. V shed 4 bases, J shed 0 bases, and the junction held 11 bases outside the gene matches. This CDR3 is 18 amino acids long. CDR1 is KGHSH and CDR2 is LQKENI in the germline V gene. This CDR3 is CASSLQDTGGSNTGELFF. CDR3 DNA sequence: TGTGCCAGCTCACTCCAAGATACGGGGGGTTCGAACACCGGGGAGCTGTTTTTT.

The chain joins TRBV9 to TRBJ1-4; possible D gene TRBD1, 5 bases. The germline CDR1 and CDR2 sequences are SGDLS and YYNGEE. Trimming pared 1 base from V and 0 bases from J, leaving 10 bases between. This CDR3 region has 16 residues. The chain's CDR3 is CASSVQTGATNEKLFF. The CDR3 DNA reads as TGTGCCAGCAGCGTACAAACAGGAGCAACTAATGAAAAACTGTTTTTT.

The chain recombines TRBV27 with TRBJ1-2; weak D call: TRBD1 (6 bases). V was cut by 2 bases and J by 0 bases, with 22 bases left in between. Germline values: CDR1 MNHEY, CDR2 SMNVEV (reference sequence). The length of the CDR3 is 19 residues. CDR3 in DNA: TGTGCCAGCAGTTTACTTCCGCCTCTGACAGGTGTCGCTAACTATGGCTACACCTTC. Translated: CASSLLPPLTGVANYGYTF.

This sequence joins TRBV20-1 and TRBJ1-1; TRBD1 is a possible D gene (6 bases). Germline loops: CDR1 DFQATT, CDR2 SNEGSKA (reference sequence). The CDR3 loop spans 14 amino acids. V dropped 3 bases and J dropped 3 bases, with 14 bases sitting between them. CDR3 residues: CSASSRRGYTEAFF. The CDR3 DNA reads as TGCAGTGCTAGTTCACGCAGGGGATACACTGAAGCTTTCTTT.

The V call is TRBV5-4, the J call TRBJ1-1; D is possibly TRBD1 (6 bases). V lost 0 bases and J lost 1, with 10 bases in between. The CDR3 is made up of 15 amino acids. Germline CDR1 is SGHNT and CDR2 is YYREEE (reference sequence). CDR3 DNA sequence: TGTGCCAGCAGCTTGGAACAGGGAAGGAACACTGAAGCTTTCTTT. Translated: CASSLEQGRNTEAFF.

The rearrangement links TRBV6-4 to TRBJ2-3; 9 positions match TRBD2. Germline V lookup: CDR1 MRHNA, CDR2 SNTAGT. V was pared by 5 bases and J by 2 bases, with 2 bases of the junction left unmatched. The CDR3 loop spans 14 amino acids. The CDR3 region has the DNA TGTGCCAGCAGTCCTAGCGGGGACACAGATACGCAGTATTTT. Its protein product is CASSPSGDTDTQYF.

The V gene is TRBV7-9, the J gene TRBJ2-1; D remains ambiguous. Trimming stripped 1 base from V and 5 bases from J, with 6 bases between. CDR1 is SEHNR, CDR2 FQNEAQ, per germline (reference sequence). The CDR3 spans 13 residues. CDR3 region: CASSLEANNEQFF. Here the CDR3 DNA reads TGTGCCAGCAGCTTAGAAGCCAACAATGAGCAGTTCTTC.

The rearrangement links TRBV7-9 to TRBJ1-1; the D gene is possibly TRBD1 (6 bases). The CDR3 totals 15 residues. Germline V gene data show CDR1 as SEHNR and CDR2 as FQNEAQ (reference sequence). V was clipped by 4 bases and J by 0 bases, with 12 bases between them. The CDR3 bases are TGTGCCAGCAGCTATCCCCAGGGGTTGAACACTGAAGCTTTCTTT. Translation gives CASSYPQGLNTEAFF.

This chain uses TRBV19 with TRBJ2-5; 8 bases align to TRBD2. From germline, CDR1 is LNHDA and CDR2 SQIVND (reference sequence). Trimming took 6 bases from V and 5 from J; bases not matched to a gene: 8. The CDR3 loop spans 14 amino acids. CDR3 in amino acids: CASSRTSTAETQYF. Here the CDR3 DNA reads TGTGCCAGTAGCCGGACTAGCACGGCGGAGACCCAGTACTTC.

CDR3: CASSVRTGDQPQHF. The DNA of the CDR3 is TGTGCCAGCTCGGTTAGGACAGGGGATCAGCCCCAGCATTTT. This chain links TRBV18 with TRBJ1-5; 9 bases fit TRBD1. The ends lost 6 bases at V and 5 bases at J; junction bases unmatched: 5. Germline lookup yields CDR1 KGHSH and CDR2 LQKENI. This CDR3 contains 14 residues.

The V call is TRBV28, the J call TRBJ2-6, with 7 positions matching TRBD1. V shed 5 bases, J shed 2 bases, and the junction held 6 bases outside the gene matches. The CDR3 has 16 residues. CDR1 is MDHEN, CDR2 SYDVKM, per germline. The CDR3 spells CASSAPGTAGANVLTF. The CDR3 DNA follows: TGTGCCAGCAGTGCCCCCGGGACAGCTGGGGCCAACGTCCTGACTTTC. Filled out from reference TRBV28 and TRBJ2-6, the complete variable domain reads DVKVTQSSRYLVKRTGEKVFLECVQDMDHENMFWYRQDPGLGLRLIYFSYDVKMKEKGDIPEGYSVSREKKERFSLILESASTNQTSMYLCASSAPGTAGANVLTFGAGSRLTVL.

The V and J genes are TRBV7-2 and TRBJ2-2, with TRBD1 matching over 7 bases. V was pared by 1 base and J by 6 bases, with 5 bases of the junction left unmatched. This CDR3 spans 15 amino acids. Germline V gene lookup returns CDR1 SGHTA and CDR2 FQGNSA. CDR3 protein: CASSLVRGPAGELFF. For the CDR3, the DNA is TGTGCCAGCAGCTTAGTGAGGGGGCCCGCCGGGGAGCTGTTTTTT.

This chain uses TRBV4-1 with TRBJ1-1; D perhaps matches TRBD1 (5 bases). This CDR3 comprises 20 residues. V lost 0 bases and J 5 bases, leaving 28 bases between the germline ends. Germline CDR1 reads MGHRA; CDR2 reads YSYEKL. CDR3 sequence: CASSQDFGAGRSAGRTEAFF. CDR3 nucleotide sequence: TGCGCCAGCAGCCAAGATTTCGGGGCGGGACGTTCCGCGGGGAGGACTGAAGCTTTCTTT.

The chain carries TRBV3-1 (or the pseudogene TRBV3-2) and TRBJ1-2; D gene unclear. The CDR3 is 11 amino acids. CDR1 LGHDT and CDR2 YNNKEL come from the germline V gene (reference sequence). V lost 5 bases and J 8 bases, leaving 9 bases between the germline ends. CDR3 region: CASSFSGGYTF. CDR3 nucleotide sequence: TGTGCCAGCAGCTTCTCGGGGGGCTACACCTTC.

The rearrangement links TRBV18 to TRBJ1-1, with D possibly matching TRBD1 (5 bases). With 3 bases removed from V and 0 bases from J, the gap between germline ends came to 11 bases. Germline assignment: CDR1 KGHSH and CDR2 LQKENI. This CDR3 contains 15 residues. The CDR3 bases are TGTGCCAGCTCACCTTGGCAGGGCGTGAACACTGAAGCTTTCTTT. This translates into CASSPWQGVNTEAFF.

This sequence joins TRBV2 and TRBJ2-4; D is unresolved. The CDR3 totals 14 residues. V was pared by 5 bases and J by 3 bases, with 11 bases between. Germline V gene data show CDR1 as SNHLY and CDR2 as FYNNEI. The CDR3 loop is CASSPTVNKNIQYF. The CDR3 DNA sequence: TGTGCCAGCAGTCCCACTGTGAACAAAAACATTCAGTACTTC.

The CDR3 region has the DNA TGTGCCAGCAGGGGGAGCGCGCCGGACGGGGCCAACGTCCTGACTTTC. It translates to CASRGSAPDGANVLTF. J is TRBJ2-6 and V is TRBV11-2; D possibly corresponds to TRBD2 (5 bases). The V end was cut by 6 bases, the J end by 4 bases, with 16 bases between. The germline V gene encodes CDR1 SGHAT and CDR2 FQNNGV. The CDR3 sequence is 16 residues long.

For the CDR3, the DNA is TGTGCCAGCAGTGAGCCAAACGGGACAGGGGGCGGGGACTATGGCTACACCTTC. Translation gives CASSEPNGTGGGDYGYTF. This sequence joins TRBV6-4 and TRBJ1-2; 12 positions match TRBD1. The CDR3 is 18 residues long. J lost 3 bases, V lost 3 bases, and 11 bases had no gene match. From germline, CDR1 is MRHNA and CDR2 SNTAGT.